The 20 T cell receptor beta chains below were found in one sample sequenced in a study of blood T cell repertoires in COVID-19. Profiling relied on immunoSEQ multiplex PCR, and the TCRdb table lists in-frame clones only, not all of them. The data show about 190,000 clones, around 85% seen once. Specimen: peripheral blood. These receptors all stem from a man between 70 and 80 years old with active or convalescent COVID-19.

The CDR3 region has the DNA TGTGCCAGCTCACCACCGTTCTCTGAGGGTATTGAGCAGTTCTTC. As protein: CASSPPFSEGIEQFF. This rearrangement joins TRBV18 to TRBJ2-1; a weak D match, TRBD2 (5 bases). The germline gives CDR1 KGHSH, CDR2 LQKENI. With 0 bases removed from V and 9 bases from J, the gap between germline ends came to 15 bases. This CDR3 contains 15 residues.

Many counts were recorded for this clone. This chain uses TRBV11-2 with TRBJ2-2; D might be TRBD1 (6 bases). Germline CDR1 reads SGHAT; CDR2 reads FQNNGV. V lost 6 bases, J lost 6 bases, and 11 bases lay in between. The CDR3 loop spans 13 amino acids. In DNA form, the CDR3 reads TGTGCCAGCAGACGGACAGCCGCCGGGGAGCTGTTTTTT. The encoded protein is CASRRTAAGELFF.

The chain combines TRBV7-8 with TRBJ2-1, with 14 bases aligning to TRBD2. The length of the CDR3 is 18 residues. The ends lost 1 base at V and 4 bases at J; junction bases unmatched: 6. From germline, CDR1 is SGHVS and CDR2 FQNEAQ. CDR3 residues: CASSLDAGLAGGYNEQFF. CDR3 nucleotide sequence: TGTGCCAGCAGCTTAGATGCCGGACTAGCGGGAGGTTACAATGAGCAGTTCTTC.

V gene TRBV9 combines with J gene TRBJ2-5; TRBD2 is a possible D gene (5 bases). With 3 bases removed from V and 2 bases from J, the gap between germline ends came to 8 bases. The CDR3 spans 13 residues. In germline, CDR1 is SGDLS, CDR2 YYNGEE. In DNA form, the CDR3 reads TGTGCCAGCAGCGGCGGACTTCAAGAGACCCAGTACTTC. This gives the protein CASSGGLQETQYF.

The chain is built from TRBV20-1 and TRBJ1-6, with D perhaps TRBD1 (5 bases). This CDR3 region has 15 residues. The V gene lost 3 bases and the J gene lost 6 bases, with 15 bases spanning the gap. Per the germline V gene, CDR1 is DFQATT and CDR2 is SNEGSKA (reference sequence). The CDR3 region is CSASIQQAINSPLHF. CDR3 sequence (DNA): TGCAGTGCTAGTATCCAACAGGCGATTAATTCACCCCTCCACTTT.

This clone was observed a handful of times. The chain recombines TRBV6-2 or TRBV6-3 with TRBJ1-5, with 8 positions matching TRBD1. The V and J ends lost 5 bases and 7 bases, in that order; junction bases with no gene match: 4. Per germline, CDR1 MNHEY and CDR2 SVGEGT. The CDR3 spans 13 residues. The CDR3: CASSQGARQPQHF. CDR3 bases: TGTGCCAGCAGTCAGGGGGCCCGACAGCCCCAGCATTTT.

This sequence joins TRBV30 and TRBJ1-5; D not certain. The CDR3 totals 15 residues. The V end was cut by 1 base, the J end by 0 bases, with 10 bases between. CDR1 and CDR2 (germline): GTSNPN, SVGIG (reference sequence). The CDR3 DNA reads TGTGCCTGGAGTGCCGGGAGTAATAGCAATCAGCCCCAGCATTTT. Its translation: CAWSAGSNSNQPQHF.

V gene TRBV21-1 combines with J gene TRBJ2-5; the D call TRBD1 from the table was never checked on the DNA. TRBV21-1 has pseudogene status. CDR3 length: 15 residues. CDR3 DNA sequence: TGTGCCAGCAGCAAAGCCCGGACAGTTCAAGAGACCCAGTACTTC. It encodes CASSKARTVQETQYF.

This clone occurred a few times. V usage is TRBV6-7 and J usage is TRBJ2-7; 12 positions agree with TRBD2. TRBV6-7 is identified as an open reading frame with a role that is uncertain. This CDR3 comprises 22 residues. V was clipped by 5 bases and J by 0 bases; unmatched bases: 23. CDR3 amino acids: CASSPPNPRLAGGPRSSYEQYF. CDR3 sequence (DNA): TGTGCCAGCAGTCCACCCAATCCTCGCCTAGCGGGAGGGCCGAGGAGCTCCTACGAGCAGTACTTC.

The chain couples TRBV5-4 to TRBJ2-3; TRBD2 might be the D (7 bases). The CDR3 is 14 amino acids. Germline CDR1 is SGHNT and CDR2 is YYREEE (reference sequence). V lost 4 bases and J lost 5, with 14 bases in between. CDR3 in amino acids: CASSGRGGLDTQYF. CDR3 bases: TGTGCCAGCAGCGGCAGGGGAGGGCTAGATACGCAGTATTTT.

V and J are TRBV30 and TRBJ2-1; 9 positions match TRBD2. V dropped 2 bases and J dropped 9; count of bases not matched to a gene: 5. CDR3 length: 13 residues. Germline loops: CDR1 GTSNPN, CDR2 SVGIG (reference sequence). Written as DNA, the CDR3 is TGTGCCTGGAGTCCTAGCGGGATTGGTGAGCAGTTCTTC. It codes for CAWSPSGIGEQFF.

The rearrangement links TRBV7-9 to TRBJ2-7; a possible D gene is TRBD1 (5 bases). The V end lost 5 bases, the J end lost 3 bases, and 20 bases lay between the germline ends. The length of the CDR3 is 16 residues. Germline V gene sequence: CDR1 SEHNR, CDR2 FQNEAQ (reference sequence). The CDR3 DNA reads TGTGCCAGCAGCCCAAACACAGGACGTCGCCACTACGAGCAGTACTTC. Translated, it gives CASSPNTGRRHYEQYF.

The chain has TRBV15 and TRBJ1-2, with 8 bases lining up with TRBD1. Germline CDR1 and CDR2: LNHNV and YYDKDF (reference sequence). V was clipped by 0 bases and J by 4 bases; unmatched bases: 4. The CDR3 contains 15 residues. The CDR3 nucleotides read TGTGCCACCAGCAGAGACAGGGGGCTGGTCTATGGCTACACCTTC. This gives the protein CATSRDRGLVYGYTF. The complete variable domain, with remaining parts taken from reference TRBV15 and TRBJ1-2, reads DAMVIQNPRYQVTQFGKPVTLSCSQTLNHNVMYWYQQKSSQAPKLLFHYYDKDFNNEADTPDNFQSRRPNTSFCFLDIRSPGLGDTAMYLCATSRDRGLVYGYTFGSGTRLTVV.

As for this clone: This specimen includes other DNA sequences encoding the same CDR3. V and J are TRBV24-1 and TRBJ2-5; 8 positions agree with TRBD1. Germline assignment: CDR1 KGHDR and CDR2 SFDVKD. V dropped 9 bases and J dropped 5; count of bases not matched to a gene: 7. The CDR3 consists of 13 residues. CDR3 coding DNA: TGTGCCACCTCCGGACAGGGATGGGAGACCCAGTACTTC. Its protein is CATSGQGWETQYF.

This chain connects TRBV27 to TRBJ1-6; D not resolved. The CDR3 loop spans 13 amino acids. The germline gives CDR1 MNHEY, CDR2 SMNVEV (reference sequence). With 6 bases removed from V and 5 bases from J, the gap between germline ends came to 8 bases. The CDR3 bases are TGTGCCAGCAGCCACATAAATAATTCACCCCTCCACTTT. Translating gives CASSHINNSPLHF.

This clone was seen more than once but under ten times. This rearrangement joins TRBV19 to TRBJ1-1; 10 bases are shared with TRBD1. Germline assignment: CDR1 LNHDA and CDR2 SQIVND (reference sequence). Losses at the gene ends were 7 bases for V and 5 bases for J; bases not matched to a gene: 10. CDR3 size: 15 residues. The CDR3: CASIGTGALRTEAFF. The DNA of the CDR3 is TGTGCCAGTATAGGGACAGGGGCTCTGAGGACTGAAGCTTTCTTT.

The rearrangement links TRBV28 to TRBJ2-5; TRBD1 matches at 9 bases. Unmatched junction bases numbered 8, after V lost 3 bases and J lost 0 bases. CDR1 is MDHEN and CDR2 is SYDVKM in the germline V gene. CDR3 length: 17 amino acids. CDR3 sequence reads: CASSFVSGTGYQETQYF. CDR3 DNA sequence: TGTGCCAGCAGTTTTGTGTCTGGGACAGGGTACCAAGAGACCCAGTACTTC.

A single count supports this clone. As DNA, the CDR3 is TGCGCCAGCAGCTTTGAGTCAGGGCAACGGGATTCACCCCTCCACTTT. Translation: CASSFESGQRDSPLHF. This chain links TRBV5-1 with TRBJ1-6; perhaps TRBD1 as D (5 bases). CDR1 SGHRS and CDR2 YFSETQ come from the germline V gene. Trimming cost V 2 bases and J 8 bases, with 17 bases left between them. The CDR3 has 16 residues.

This chain links TRBV15 with TRBJ1-1; tentatively, D is TRBD1 (6 bases). V lost 1 base and J 4 bases, leaving 13 bases between the germline ends. Per the germline V gene, CDR1 is LNHNV and CDR2 is YYDKDF (reference sequence). This CDR3 comprises 15 residues. The CDR3 protein is CATSRGLGAATEAFF. The CDR3 DNA reads as TGTGCCACCAGCAGAGGTTTGGGGGCAGCCACTGAAGCTTTCTTT. The full variable domain, its missing parts supplied by reference TRBV15 and TRBJ1-1, is DAMVIQNPRYQVTQFGKPVTLSCSQTLNHNVMYWYQQKSSQAPKLLFHYYDKDFNNEADTPDNFQSRRPNTSFCFLDIRSPGLGDTAMYLCATSRGLGAATEAFFGQGTRLTVV.

V gene TRBV5-1 combines with J gene TRBJ1-5, with 7 bases aligning to TRBD1. The junction had 8 bases not matched to a gene; V was cut back by 2 bases and J by 6 bases. This CDR3 spans 15 amino acids. Looked up from germline, CDR1 is SGHRS and CDR2 is YFSETQ. Here the CDR3 DNA reads TGCGCCAGCAGCTTTGGAGGGGGCGTAGGTCAGCCCCAGCATTTT. It is translated as CASSFGGGVGQPQHF.